This T cell receptor beta chain is drawn from a study of T-cell memory formation after mild COVID-19. For the study at large: Largely donor-specific sequence clusters came from a couple of donors.

Notes on the study in general: The second-wave clones peaking on day 37 were not confirmed as SARS-CoV-2-specific. Clones contracting day 15 to 85 were balanced CD4/CD8; later expanders leaned CD4+.

Constant-segment-primed 5'RACE gave TCR alpha and TCR beta cDNA libraries with sample barcodes and UMIs. In TCRdb, the 5' RACE reads were re-called with MiXCR into one record per CDR3 protein. The sample contains 470,000 or so distinct CDR3 sequences, 15% to 20% of which appear only once. The CDR3 is made up of 15 amino acids. V lost 1 base to trimming and J lost 6 bases; unmatched junction nucleotides: 4. CDR1 is SGDLS and CDR2 is YYNGEE in the germline V gene. On this clonotype itself: What it recognizes is unknown.

Sample: PBMCs or a T cell subset sorted from them (not recorded which). The clonotype originates from an adult woman who had mild COVID-19 (a few samples of this study predate the infection). Cell type and time point are not known. The genes are TRBV9 and TRBJ2-1; 10 nucleotides align to TRBD2. CDR3 sequence: CASSVSGGAPNEQFF. CDR3 coding DNA: TGTGCCAGCAGCGTAAGCGGGGGGGCCCCCAATGAGCAGTTCTTC.